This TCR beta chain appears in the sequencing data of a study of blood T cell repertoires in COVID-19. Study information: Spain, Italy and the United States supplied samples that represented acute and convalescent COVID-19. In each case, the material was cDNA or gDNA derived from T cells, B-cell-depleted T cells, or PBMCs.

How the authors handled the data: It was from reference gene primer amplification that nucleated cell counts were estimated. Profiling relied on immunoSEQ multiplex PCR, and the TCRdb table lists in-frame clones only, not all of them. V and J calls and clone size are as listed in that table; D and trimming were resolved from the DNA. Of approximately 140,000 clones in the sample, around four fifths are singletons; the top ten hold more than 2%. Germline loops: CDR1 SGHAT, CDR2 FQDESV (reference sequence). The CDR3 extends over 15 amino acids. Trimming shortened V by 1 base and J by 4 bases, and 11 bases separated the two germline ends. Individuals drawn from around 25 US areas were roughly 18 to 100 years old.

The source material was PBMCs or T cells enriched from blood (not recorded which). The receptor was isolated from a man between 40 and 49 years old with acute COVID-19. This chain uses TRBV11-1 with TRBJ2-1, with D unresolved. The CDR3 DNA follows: TGTGCCAGCAGCTTAGGGTCCCACGGGTACAATGAGCAGTTCTTC. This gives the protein CASSLGSHGYNEQFF.